A single sample is the source of the 8 T cell receptor beta chains below, sequenced in a study of T cell responses to AZD1222 COVID-19 vaccine. Only in-frame clones appear in the TCRdb table, and some are missing; sequencing was by immunoSEQ multiplex PCR. Of 100,000 to 150,000 clones listed, 91% are singletons. Sequenced here: peripheral blood, sampled 28 days after the second AZD1222 dose. These receptors were obtained from an adult who received the AZD1222 COVID-19 vaccine.

The chain links TRBV6-2 or TRBV6-3 to TRBJ2-7; the match to TRBD1 covers 7 bases. J gave up 1 base and V 6 bases, and 12 bases lay outside the gene matches. CDR1 is MNHEY, CDR2 SVGEGT, per germline. The CDR3 extends over 16 amino acids. This CDR3 is CASSPSRDRYSYEQYF. The CDR3, as DNA: TGTGCCAGCAGCCCTTCCCGGGACAGATATTCCTACGAGCAGTACTTC.

This clone was detected once. V is TRBV30 and J is TRBJ1-5; no definite D call. The CDR3 is 12 amino acids. V lost 2 bases, J lost 5 bases, and 7 bases lay in between. Germline values: CDR1 GTSNPN, CDR2 SVGIG (reference sequence). CDR3 region: CAWSLGHQPQHF. CDR3 coding DNA: TGTGCCTGGAGTTTAGGGCATCAGCCCCAGCATTTT.

The CDR3 is CASSFRRGAIQPQHF. In DNA, the CDR3 is TGTGCCAGCAGCTTTCGACGGGGAGCGATTCAGCCCCAGCATTTT. The chain is built from TRBV5-8 and TRBJ1-5; D ambiguous. Germline values: CDR1 SGHTS, CDR2 YDEGEE. The CDR3 is 15 residues long. V gave up 2 bases and J gave up 6 bases, with 15 bases separating them.

The gene calls are TRBV11-2 and TRBJ1-5; D is unclear. The germline CDR1 and CDR2 sequences are SGHAT and FQNNGV. Trimming pared 3 bases from V and 0 bases from J, leaving 6 bases between. The CDR3 is made up of 14 amino acids. The CDR3 nucleotides read TGTGCCAGCAGCTTTAGAAATAGCAATCAGCCCCAGCATTTT. Encoded protein: CASSFRNSNQPQHF.

The chain is built from TRBV9 and TRBJ1-2; 9 bases fit TRBD1. The germline V gene has CDR1 SGDLS and CDR2 YYNGEE. The CDR3 contains 15 residues. V trimming: 4 bases; J trimming: 4 bases; junction bases outside the gene matches: 8. This chain's CDR3 is CASSSRGTGTYGYTF. The CDR3 nucleotides are TGTGCCAGCAGCTCACGCGGGACAGGGACCTATGGCTACACCTTC.

The genes are TRBV15 and TRBJ1-5, with D unclear. Per germline, CDR1 LNHNV and CDR2 YYDKDF (reference sequence). This CDR3 region has 17 residues. V was pared by 3 bases and J by 4 bases, with 19 bases between. Here the CDR3 reads CATSSPEGPRGNQPQHF. The CDR3 coding sequence is TGTGCCACCAGCAGTCCGGAAGGGCCTAGAGGGAATCAGCCCCAGCATTTT.

V gene TRBV6-6 combines with J gene TRBJ1-6; D remains ambiguous. The CDR3 has 14 amino acids. CDR1 is MNHNY, CDR2 SVGAGI, per germline (reference sequence). V lost 4 bases to trimming and J lost 6 bases, with 10 bases between them. CDR3 region: CASSLRASNSPLHF. In DNA, the CDR3 is TGTGCCAGCAGTTTAAGGGCTAGTAATTCACCCCTCCACTTT.

V usage is TRBV16 and J usage is TRBJ1-3; D call uncertain. V lost 4 bases to trimming and J lost 0 bases, with 16 bases between them. The CDR3 sequence is 17 residues long. Germline-derived CDR1 and CDR2 are KGHSY and FQNENV. CDR3 nucleotide sequence: TGTGCCAGCAGCCGCGAAGGGTACTTCCTCTCTGGAAACACCATATATTTT. It translates to CASSREGYFLSGNTIYF.